This T cell receptor beta chain came from a study of T-cell memory formation after mild COVID-19. This clonotype came up many times. As yet, its antigen is unknown. Broader study findings: Unconfirmed was the SARS-CoV-2 specificity of second-wave clones that peaked on day 37. Mainly in CM and EM were contracting CD4+ clones; CD8+ were in EMRA. Cross-reactive memory apparently joined, as some responding clones appeared in pre-infection memory.

The germline CDR1 and CDR2 sequences are MNHEY and SMNVEV (reference sequence). Deletions cut 4 bases from V and 4 bases from J, with 18 bases between. The CDR3 is 16 residues long. Constant-segment primers were used for 5'RACE, and the resulting TCR alpha and TCR beta cDNA libraries carried sample barcodes and UMIs. TCRdb re-analysed the 5' RACE reads in MiXCR, keeping a single row per CDR3 protein. The table records approximately 150,000 distinct CDR3 sequences, 6% to 6.5% of them present only once. Sequenced input: PBMCs or a T cell subset sorted from them (not recorded which). The chain carries TRBV27 and TRBJ2-3; the D gene is possibly TRBD1 (6 bases). This receptor was identified in an adult woman who had mild COVID-19 (a few samples of this study predate the infection). Cell type and time point are not known. The CDR3: CASSSPVRGAADTQYF. The CDR3 DNA sequence: TGTGCCAGCAGTTCCCCGGTCAGGGGAGCGGCAGATACGCAGTATTTT.